Below are 32 T cell receptor beta chains sequenced from a single sample in a study of T cells in Graves' hyperthyroidism and ophthalmopathy. Amplified TCR beta CDR3 regions derived from RNA transcripts. The HTBI set primed first-round TCR CDR3 RT-PCR. TCRdb analysed the multiplex PCR reads with MiXCR anew, one entry per CDR3 protein. The sample has about 640,000 distinct CDR3 sequences; about 20% are singletons. The sequenced sample consisted of blood. The receptors shown here come from a man aged 25 to 45 with Graves' ophthalmopathy.

This clonotype was counted only a few times. V and J are TRBV3-1 and TRBJ2-1; 10 bases fit TRBD2. Per the germline V gene, CDR1 is LGHDT and CDR2 is YNNKEL (reference sequence). The CDR3 runs 14 residues. Losses at the gene ends were 6 bases for V and 5 bases for J; bases not matched to a gene: 4. CDR3 region: CASRASGSDNEQFF. CDR3 nucleotide sequence: TGTGCCAGCAGAGCTAGCGGGAGCGACAATGAGCAGTTCTTC.

This clonotype was recorded at least ten times. The chain couples TRBV30 to TRBJ2-7; D gene uncertain. There are 13 residues in the CDR3. Trimming stripped 0 bases from V and 1 base from J, with 7 bases between. The germline CDR1 and CDR2 sequences are GTSNPN and SVGIG (reference sequence). This chain's CDR3 is CAWSVAVSYEQYF. CDR3 nucleotide sequence: TGTGCCTGGAGTGTGGCGGTTTCCTACGAGCAGTACTTC.

The chain joins TRBV20-1 to TRBJ2-5, with 7 bases fitting TRBD2. Trimming took 0 bases from V and 5 from J; bases not matched to a gene: 9. Germline values: CDR1 DFQATT, CDR2 SNEGSKA (reference sequence). CDR3 length: 15 amino acids. CDR3 protein: CSARDLRAGTETQYF. The CDR3 DNA reads as TGCAGTGCTAGAGATCTTCGAGCGGGAACTGAGACCCAGTACTTC.

This clonotype was seen a handful of times. The rearrangement joins TRBV27 to TRBJ1-1, with D perhaps TRBD1 (6 bases). The germline V gene has CDR1 MNHEY and CDR2 SMNVEV (reference sequence). The CDR3 length is 15 residues. The ends were cut back, 7 bases at V and 1 base at J, with 16 bases in the middle. CDR3: CASIPLGGGNTEAFF. CDR3 coding DNA: TGTGCCAGCATCCCCTTAGGAGGGGGGAACACTGAAGCTTTCTTT.

This clonotype was detected many times. J is TRBJ2-1 and V is TRBV2; D may be TRBD1 (6 bases). V was clipped by 7 bases and J by 1 base, with 11 bases between them. CDR1 SNHLY and CDR2 FYNNEI come from the germline V gene. This CDR3 is 14 amino acids long. The CDR3 bases are TGTGCCAGCACGACAGGACCGTCCTACAATGAGCAGTTCTTC. This translates into CASTTGPSYNEQFF.

J is TRBJ2-2 and V is TRBV10-3; 7 positions agree with TRBD2. The CDR3 loop spans 13 amino acids. With V trimmed by 8 bases and J by 3 bases, 3 bases remained unmatched. The germline CDR1 and CDR2 sequences are ENHRY and SYGVKD. CDR3 residues: CAIRLADTGELFF. In DNA form, the CDR3 reads TGTGCCATCCGCCTAGCGGACACCGGGGAGCTGTTTTTT.

This chain joins TRBV7-9 and TRBJ1-6; perhaps TRBD1 as D (5 bases). The V gene's germline CDR1 is SEHNR and CDR2 FQNEAQ (reference sequence). V was clipped by 5 bases and J by 9 bases, with 20 bases between them. The CDR3 extends over 16 amino acids. The CDR3 loop is CASSPLSGTSSSPLHF. The CDR3 DNA reads TGTGCCAGCAGCCCATTATCCGGGACGTCTAGTTCACCCCTCCACTTT.

This clonotype came up many times. The genes are TRBV30 and TRBJ1-5, with TRBD1 identical over 8 bases. The CDR3 runs 14 residues. V was clipped by 1 base and J by 4 bases; unmatched bases: 3. Germline CDR1 and CDR2: GTSNPN and SVGIG (reference sequence). CDR3 residues: CAWSEGQANQPQHF. CDR3 sequence (DNA): TGTGCCTGGAGTGAGGGACAGGCTAATCAGCCCCAGCATTTT.

This clonotype was seen ten or more times. This chain uses TRBV20-1 with TRBJ2-1; 9 nucleotides align to TRBD2. Germline-derived CDR1 and CDR2 are DFQATT and SNEGSKA (reference sequence). This CDR3 is 14 amino acids long. Trimming took 6 bases from V and 7 from J; bases not matched to a gene: 10. CDR3: CSAQREVAKNEQFF. CDR3 nucleotide sequence: TGCAGTGCCCAGCGGGAGGTTGCTAAGAATGAGCAGTTCTTC.

This clonotype was observed a handful of times. The gene calls are TRBV6-1 and TRBJ1-1; D is perhaps TRBD1 (5 bases). The germline V gene encodes CDR1 MNHNS and CDR2 SASEGT. V was pared by 6 bases and J by 1 base, with 12 bases between. This CDR3 contains 14 residues. CDR3: CASRPGTANTEAFF. The CDR3 nucleotides are TGTGCCAGCAGGCCGGGGACGGCGAACACTGAAGCTTTCTTT.

This clonotype was observed many times. V is TRBV28 and J is TRBJ2-7, with 7 bases that match TRBD2. Losses at the gene ends were 2 bases for V and 3 bases for J; bases not matched to a gene: 7. The CDR3 length is 15 residues. CDR1 and CDR2 from the germline V gene are MDHEN and SYDVKM. CDR3 sequence: CASSLNSAGSYEQYF. The DNA for the CDR3 is TGTGCCAGCAGTTTAAACTCAGCGGGGAGCTACGAGCAGTACTTC.

This clonotype occurred many times. This chain joins TRBV5-1 and TRBJ2-2; D is ambiguous. The ends were cut back, 1 base at V and 7 bases at J, with 11 bases in the middle. CDR3 length equals 14 residues. Per germline, CDR1 SGHRS and CDR2 YFSETQ. CDR3 DNA sequence: TGCGCCAGCAGCTTGTCCACCATGGGCGGGGAGCTGTTTTTT. It is translated as CASSLSTMGGELFF.

J is TRBJ1-4 and V is TRBV28, with 9 bases fitting TRBD1. The CDR3 covers 16 residues. The V segment lost 6 bases and the J segment 7 bases; nucleotides outside the gene matches: 12. Germline values: CDR1 MDHEN, CDR2 SYDVKM. The CDR3: CASREQGARWREKLFF. CDR3 bases: TGTGCCAGCAGAGAACAGGGGGCGCGGTGGCGTGAAAAACTGTTTTTT.

Only a few counts were recorded for this clonotype. This chain uses TRBV5-1 with TRBJ1-1, with 11 bases lining up with TRBD1. Germline CDR1 and CDR2: SGHRS and YFSETQ. Losses at the gene ends were 4 bases for V and 3 bases for J; bases not matched to a gene: 8. The CDR3 spans 16 residues. The CDR3 reads CASSPGTGGFDTEAFF. CDR3 in DNA: TGCGCCAGCAGCCCTGGGACAGGGGGTTTCGACACTGAAGCTTTCTTT.

This clonotype was seen more than once but under ten times. In DNA form, the CDR3 reads TGTGCCAGTAGTACCCCGGGACAGGTGTGGAGACTAGCTTACAATGAGCAGTTCTTC. Translating gives CASSTPGQVWRLAYNEQFF. The gene calls are TRBV19 and TRBJ2-1; possibly TRBD1 for D (8 bases). Germline-derived CDR1 and CDR2 are LNHDA and SQIVND (reference sequence). This CDR3 contains 19 residues. Trimming removed 4 bases at V and 4 bases at J, with 26 bases between.

The chain is built from TRBV6-1 and TRBJ1-1; TRBD1 aligns across 7 bases. Germline loops: CDR1 MNHNS, CDR2 SASEGT. The CDR3 is 12 amino acids. V lost 6 bases and J lost 7; bases outside the gene matches: 5. CDR3 region: CASSQGTVEAFF. The CDR3 nucleotides read TGTGCCAGCAGCCAGGGGACAGTTGAAGCTTTCTTT.

This clonotype was seen many times. The chain couples TRBV7-2 to TRBJ2-1; 10 bases are shared with TRBD2. Germline CDR1 and CDR2: SGHTA and FQGNSA. This CDR3 region has 14 residues. V dropped 0 bases and J dropped 9; count of bases not matched to a gene: 2. CDR3 bases: TGTGCCAGCAGCTTAGCCGGGACTAGCGCTGAGCAGTTCTTC. Its protein is CASSLAGTSAEQFF.

On this clonotype itself: Possible read error: a much larger clone is one base away. The V call is TRBV11-2, the J call TRBJ2-1; the D gene is possibly TRBD2 (5 bases). Germline V CDR1 and CDR2: SGHAT, FQNNGV. Trimming removed 5 bases at V and 10 bases at J, with 12 bases between. CDR3 length equals 12 residues. CDR3 coding DNA: TGTGCCAGCAGCATCCCAACTAGAGAGCAGTTCTTC. Amino acid sequence: CASSIPTREQFF.

This clonotype was picked up a small number of times. The V gene is TRBV6-1, the J gene TRBJ2-1; 8 bases align to TRBD2. J lost 8 bases, V lost 6 bases, and 9 bases had no gene match. In germline, CDR1 is MNHNS, CDR2 SASEGT. This CDR3 has 14 residues. For the CDR3, the DNA is TGTGCCAGCAGAAATGGACTAGCTGCGGATGAGCAGTTCTTC. Its protein product is CASRNGLAADEQFF.

This clonotype has a handful of counts. This chain links TRBV9 with TRBJ2-7; 9 nucleotides agree with TRBD1. This CDR3 is 14 amino acids long. Looked up from germline, CDR1 is SGDLS and CDR2 is YYNGEE. With 4 bases clipped from V and 3 bases from J, the junction kept 5 bases outside the gene matches. The CDR3 is CASSTRDRDYEQYF. The CDR3, as DNA: TGTGCCAGCAGCACCCGGGACAGGGACTACGAGCAGTACTTC.

A word on this clonotype: This clone may be a read error of a much larger clone one base away. The V call is TRBV7-2, the J call TRBJ1-5, with 8 positions matching TRBD1. The length of the CDR3 is 15 residues. Germline CDR1 is SGHTA and CDR2 is FQGNSA. The CDR3 DNA reads as TGTGCCAGCAGATTAGACAGGGGTAGCAGTCAGCCCCAGCATTTT. Its translation is CASRLDRGSSQPQHF. Based on the CDR3 plus reference TRBV7-2 and TRBJ1-5, the full variable domain is GAGVSQSPSNKVTEKGKDVELRCDPISGHTALYWYRQSLGQGLEFLIYFQGNSAPDKSGLPSDRFSAERTGGSVSTLTIQRTQQEDSAVYLCASRLDRGSSQPQHFGDGTRLSIL.

The rearrangement joins TRBV29-1 to TRBJ2-1; D possibly corresponds to TRBD1 (5 bases). Trimming shortened V by 5 bases and J by 4 bases, and 12 bases separated the two germline ends. This CDR3 contains 13 residues. Germline values: CDR1 SQVTM, CDR2 ANQGSEA. The CDR3 nucleotides read TGCAGCGTTCCAAAAGACAGATACAATGAGCAGTTCTTC. Translated, it gives CSVPKDRYNEQFF.

This clonotype was counted only a few times. This chain connects TRBV27 to TRBJ1-4; the match to TRBD1 covers 10 bases. The V segment lost 5 bases and the J segment 2 bases; nucleotides outside the gene matches: 8. Germline CDR1 is MNHEY and CDR2 is SMNVEV (reference sequence). This CDR3 has 17 amino acids. The CDR3 loop is CASSPRDRGRTNEKLFF. Here the CDR3 DNA reads TGTGCCAGCAGTCCCCGGGACAGGGGTAGGACTAATGAAAAACTGTTTTTT. The variable domain in full, completed from reference TRBV27 and TRBJ1-4, reads EAQVTQNPRYLITVTGKKLTVTCSQNMNHEYMSWYRQDPGLGLRQIYYSMNVEVTDKGDVPEGYKVSRKEKRNFPLILESPSPNQTSLYFCASSPRDRGRTNEKLFFGSGTQLSVL.

The sample holds many counts of this clonotype. The chain recombines TRBV6-1 with TRBJ1-2; tentative D call: TRBD1 (5 bases). This CDR3 is 13 amino acids long. CDR1 MNHNS and CDR2 SASEGT come from the germline V gene. V was pared by 2 bases and J by 8 bases, with 12 bases between. CDR3 in amino acids: CASSEKGKEGYTF. In nucleotides, the CDR3 is TGTGCCAGCAGTGAAAAGGGGAAGGAAGGCTACACCTTC.

The J gene is TRBJ1-1, the V gene TRBV14; D perhaps matches TRBD1 (5 bases). In germline, CDR1 is SGHDN, CDR2 FVKESK. Deletions cut 4 bases from V and 7 bases from J, with 7 bases between. The CDR3 spans 11 residues. CDR3 region: CASSPGREAFF. Here the CDR3 DNA reads TGTGCCAGCAGCCCGGGACGTGAAGCTTTCTTT.

The chain combines TRBV5-1 with TRBJ1-2; 7 nucleotides line up with TRBD1. The CDR3 length is 16 residues. V shed 0 bases and J 1 base; nucleotides not matched to a gene: 6. CDR1 and CDR2 (germline): SGHRS, YFSETQ. The CDR3 sequence: CASSLEIPGGNYGYTF. CDR3 nucleotides: TGCGCCAGCAGCTTGGAAATACCAGGGGGTAACTATGGCTACACCTTC.

This clonotype has at least ten counts. Here the CDR3 DNA reads TGTGCCAGCAGCTCTACGGTGGACTATGGCTACACCTTC. This translates into CASSSTVDYGYTF. The chain uses TRBV11-2 and TRBJ1-2; D uncertain. The V end was cut by 4 bases, the J end by 3 bases, with 9 bases between. Per the germline V gene, CDR1 is SGHAT and CDR2 is FQNNGV. This CDR3 has 13 amino acids.

This clonotype was detected ten times or more. The V and J genes are TRBV5-1 and TRBJ2-1; weak D call: TRBD1 (7 bases). The CDR3 length is 15 residues. CDR1 SGHRS and CDR2 YFSETQ come from the germline V gene. V lost 4 bases, J lost 1 base, and 12 bases lay in between. For the CDR3, the DNA is TGCGCCAGCAGCCTGTCAGGGGGGTCCTACAATGAGCAGTTCTTC. Protein: CASSLSGGSYNEQFF.

The chain couples TRBV10-3 to TRBJ2-7, with 9 bases lining up with TRBD1. In germline, CDR1 is ENHRY, CDR2 SYGVKD. The ends lost 6 bases at V and 3 bases at J; junction bases unmatched: 6. CDR3 length equals 14 residues. As DNA, the CDR3 is TGTGCCATCAGCACCGGGACAGGGATCTACGAGCAGTACTTC. As protein: CAISTGTGIYEQYF.

The table lists this clonotype with many counts. This sequence joins TRBV5-1 and TRBJ2-1, with D possibly TRBD1 on 6 matching bases. CDR3 length: 16 amino acids. The V end was cut by 4 bases, the J end by 1 base, with 15 bases between. Germline CDR1 and CDR2: SGHRS and YFSETQ. The CDR3 DNA reads TGCGCCAGCAGCCCGCAGACAGGAGGTTCCTACAATGAGCAGTTCTTC. Amino acids: CASSPQTGGSYNEQFF.

The CDR3 DNA reads TGTGCCAGCATGTTGGATCAGCCCCAGCATTTT. This translates into CASMLDQPQHF. This chain connects TRBV6-1 to TRBJ1-5; D gene unclear. V dropped 7 bases and J dropped 5 bases, with 6 bases sitting between them. Germline V CDR1 and CDR2: MNHNS, SASEGT. The CDR3 consists of 11 residues.

The chain uses TRBV6-1 and TRBJ1-2; no clear D gene. The CDR3 spans 15 residues. Germline loops: CDR1 MNHNS, CDR2 SASEGT. V gave up 1 base and J gave up 0 bases, with 9 bases separating them. This chain's CDR3 is CASSEDNGSNYGYTF. The CDR3 DNA is TGTGCCAGCAGTGAAGACAACGGATCTAACTATGGCTACACCTTC.